This TCR beta chain was sequenced in a study of blood T cell repertoires in COVID-19. V shed 5 bases, J shed 3 bases, and the junction held 5 bases outside the gene matches. CDR1 is SGHVS and CDR2 is FQNEAQ in the germline V gene. This CDR3 has 14 amino acids. Methods used by the authors: Reference gene primer amplification yielded estimated nucleated cell counts. Sequencing was performed with immunoSEQ multiplex PCR; in TCRdb, only in-frame clones are kept and a portion is missing. The V and J calls and the clone size are those of that table, but D and trimming were determined from the DNA. The sample has tens of thousands of clones; approximately 87% are singletons.

The sequenced material came from peripheral blood. V and J are TRBV7-8 and TRBJ2-7; 9 bases map to TRBD2. This receptor was obtained from a human donor in a cohort sampled during active COVID-19. The CDR3 is CASSPLTSGYEQYF. The CDR3 nucleotides read TGTGCCAGCAGCCCGTTGACTAGCGGCTACGAGCAGTACTTC. The whole variable domain, remainder taken from reference TRBV7-8 and TRBJ2-7, is GAGVSQSPRYKVAKRGQDVALRCDPISGHVSLFWYQQALGQGPEFLTYFQNEAQLDKSGLPSDRFFAERPEGSVSTLKIQRTQQEDSAVYLCASSPLTSGYEQYFGPGTRLTVT.